These 18 T cell receptor beta chains were sequenced from one sample in a study of T cell changes during pregnancy in multiple sclerosis. Using immunoSEQ multiplex PCR, the repertoire was profiled, and TCRdb retains in-frame clones only, with some absent. The sample lists about 87,000 clones, just under 95% seen once, with 1.1% to 1.5% in the top ten. The source material was peripheral blood, sampled in the third trimester of pregnancy. Receptors were obtained from a female donor in good health, enrolled as a control in a pregnancy study.

The genes are TRBV11-2 and TRBJ2-1; 7 bases are shared with TRBD2. V lost 2 bases and J lost 2; bases outside the gene matches: 6. This CDR3 spans 16 amino acids. CDR1 is SGHAT and CDR2 is FQNNGV in the germline V gene. The CDR3 region has the DNA TGTGCCAGCAGCTTACGGGTAGCGGGCCCCTACAATGAGCAGTTCTTC. Translation: CASSLRVAGPYNEQFF.

The chain couples TRBV30 to TRBJ2-5; tentative D call: TRBD2 (6 bases). This CDR3 spans 13 amino acids. V gave up 0 bases and J gave up 5 bases, with 10 bases separating them. Per the germline V gene, CDR1 is GTSNPN and CDR2 is SVGIG (reference sequence). The CDR3 protein is CAWSVRGGETQYF. The DNA for the CDR3 is TGTGCCTGGAGTGTACGTGGGGGGGAGACCCAGTACTTC.

The J gene is TRBJ2-3, the V gene TRBV6-5; 9 bases fit TRBD2. Germline-derived CDR1 and CDR2 are MNHEY and SVGAGI. The ends lost 8 bases at V and 2 bases at J; junction bases unmatched: 5. The CDR3 sequence is 14 residues long. Here the CDR3 reads CASALAGDTDTQYF. DNA of the CDR3: TGTGCCAGCGCACTAGCGGGCGACACAGATACGCAGTATTTT.

This chain uses TRBV2 with TRBJ2-5, with D possibly being TRBD1 (5 bases). The CDR3 is made up of 14 amino acids. Germline-derived CDR1 and CDR2 are SNHLY and FYNNEI. Between the trimmed V and J ends, which lost 10 bases and 1 base, there was a span of 16 bases. The CDR3 DNA is TGTGCCACCACAGACAGACCCAGCCAAGAGACCCAGTACTTC. Its translation: CATTDRPSQETQYF.

This clone was observed a handful of times. The CDR3 DNA reads TGTGCCAGCGCTCAGGGGACACTCACAGATACGCAGTATTTT. Translation gives CASAQGTLTDTQYF. The gene calls are TRBV6-5 and TRBJ2-3, with a weak D call TRBD1 (6 bases). The CDR3 runs to 14 residues. Deletions cut 8 bases from V and 2 bases from J, with 14 bases between. The germline V gene encodes CDR1 MNHEY and CDR2 SVGAGI.

Only one count was recorded for this clone. V is TRBV25-1 and J is TRBJ2-2; D ambiguous. V was cut by 3 bases and J by 6 bases, with 8 bases left in between. Germline lookup yields CDR1 MGHDK and CDR2 SYGVNS. The CDR3 has 13 amino acids. The CDR3 DNA follows: TGTGCCAGCAGTGAGAGTCCTCCCGGGGAGCTGTTTTTT. The encoded protein is CASSESPPGELFF.

This chain joins TRBV28 and TRBJ2-5, with no clear D. This CDR3 is 12 amino acids long. Germline V gives CDR1 MDHEN, CDR2 SYDVKM. V shed 3 bases and J shed 2 bases, with 4 bases lying between them. In nucleotides, the CDR3 is TGTGCCAGCAGTTTGAGTCAAGAGACCCAGTACTTC. Translation: CASSLSQETQYF.

The chain has TRBV7-2 and TRBJ2-1; D is perhaps TRBD1 (6 bases). V dropped 5 bases and J dropped 4 bases, with 18 bases sitting between them. The CDR3 is 16 residues long. Germline lookup yields CDR1 SGHTA and CDR2 FQGNSA. The CDR3 loop is CASSEQGSLFYNEQFF. In DNA, the CDR3 is TGTGCCAGCAGCGAGCAGGGGAGCCTATTTTACAATGAGCAGTTCTTC.

This clone showed up just a few times. The J gene is TRBJ2-7, the V gene TRBV5-1; TRBD1 matches 10 bases. The CDR3 spans 14 residues. The J segment lost 5 bases and the V segment lost 4 bases, leaving 6 bases of the junction unmatched. Germline V gene data show CDR1 as SGHRS and CDR2 as YFSETQ. CDR3 bases: TGCGCCAGCAGCCCCGGGACAGGGGAGAACGAGCAGTACTTC. It is translated as CASSPGTGENEQYF.

CDR3 residues: CASRLDREGETQYF. The CDR3 nucleotides read TGTGCCAGCAGACTAGACAGGGAAGGAGAGACCCAGTACTTC. V is TRBV7-9 and J is TRBJ2-5; 7 bases fit TRBD1. In germline, CDR1 is SEHNR, CDR2 FQNEAQ (reference sequence). CDR3 length: 14 residues. The trim removed 6 bases at V and 4 bases at J, leaving 8 bases unmatched.

V usage is TRBV14 and J usage is TRBJ2-3; D is unclear. Germline loops: CDR1 SGHDN, CDR2 FVKESK. The germline V and J ends were trimmed by 1 base and 2 bases, with 10 bases remaining between them. This CDR3 is 15 amino acids long. CDR3 region: CASSQGRGNTDTQYF. The CDR3 nucleotides read TGTGCCAGCAGCCAAGGAAGAGGAAACACAGATACGCAGTATTTT.

This chain's CDR3 is CAWSVRGGGNEKLFF. CDR3 in DNA: TGTGCCTGGAGTGTACGAGGCGGCGGTAATGAAAAACTGTTTTTT. The chain recombines TRBV30 with TRBJ1-4, with no clear D. Germline CDR1 reads GTSNPN; CDR2 reads SVGIG (reference sequence). V was pared by 0 bases and J by 4 bases, with 12 bases between. The CDR3 extends over 15 amino acids.

The V and J genes are TRBV27 and TRBJ1-1; TRBD1 matches at 7 bases. This CDR3 region has 14 residues. The ends lost 2 bases at V and 5 bases at J; junction bases unmatched: 5. Germline assignment: CDR1 MNHEY and CDR2 SMNVEV (reference sequence). DNA of the CDR3: TGTGCCAGCAGTTTAGAGGGGGCTGAGACTGAAGCTTTCTTT. Translated: CASSLEGAETEAFF.

The chain has TRBV30 and TRBJ2-2; possible D gene TRBD1, 7 bases. V shed 3 bases and J shed 0 bases, with 11 bases lying between them. CDR1 is GTSNPN, CDR2 SVGIG, per germline (reference sequence). This CDR3 contains 15 residues. In DNA, the CDR3 is TGTGCCTGGAGCAGGGGGACTGCGAACACCGGGGAGCTGTTTTTT. Its translation is CAWSRGTANTGELFF.

This chain links TRBV7-9 with TRBJ2-3, with TRBD1 matching over 10 bases. The CDR3 totals 12 residues. The germline gives CDR1 SEHNR, CDR2 FQNEAQ (reference sequence). Unmatched junction bases numbered 7, after V lost 5 bases and J lost 14 bases. The CDR3 protein is CASSPGQGNRYF. In nucleotides, the CDR3 is TGTGCCAGCAGCCCGGGACAGGGGAATCGGTATTTT. The full variable domain, with the rest looked up from reference TRBV7-9 and TRBJ2-3, is DTGVSQNPRHKITKRGQNVTFRCDPISEHNRLYWYRQTLGQGPEFLTYFQNEAQLEKSRLLSDRFSAERPKGSFSTLEIQRTEQGDSAMYLCASSPGQGNRYFGPGTRLTVL.

The chain couples TRBV27 to TRBJ2-7, with 11 bases fitting TRBD2. Germline CDR1 is MNHEY and CDR2 is SMNVEV (reference sequence). Trimming removed 3 bases from V and 4 bases from J; junction bases left unmatched: 14. The CDR3 loop spans 18 amino acids. CDR3 DNA sequence: TGTGCCAGCAGTTTCTCCCCATCAACTAGCGGGAGAACGTACGAGCAGTACTTC. Amino acid sequence: CASSFSPSTSGRTYEQYF.

This clone was detected once. The chain couples TRBV5-1 to TRBJ2-5; D is perhaps TRBD1 (5 bases). The CDR3 covers 14 residues. The V gene lost 4 bases and the J gene lost 2 bases, with 12 bases spanning the gap. Per the germline V gene, CDR1 is SGHRS and CDR2 is YFSETQ. Here the CDR3 reads CASSTVTAQETQYF. The CDR3 nucleotides are TGCGCCAGCAGCACAGTGACAGCACAAGAGACCCAGTACTTC.

CDR3 region: CASSSLSFSSNQPQHF. The CDR3 DNA follows: TGTGCCAGTAGTTCTCTCAGTTTTTCTAGCAATCAGCCCCAGCATTTT. The chain uses TRBV19 and TRBJ1-5; D ambiguous. CDR3 length: 16 amino acids. V lost 5 bases, J lost 0 bases, and 14 bases lay in between. Germline V gene data show CDR1 as LNHDA and CDR2 as SQIVND (reference sequence).